These 12 T cell receptor beta chains were all obtained from the same sample, sequenced in a study of T cell changes during pregnancy in multiple sclerosis. Sequencing was performed with immunoSEQ multiplex PCR; in TCRdb, only in-frame clones are kept and a portion is missing. The sample yields about 46,000 clones, about 93% seen once. The source was CD4+ T cells from peripheral blood mononuclear cells, collected after pregnancy. The receptors shown here come from a female donor with multiple sclerosis, enrolled in a pregnancy study.

The rearrangement joins TRBV9 to TRBJ2-3, with 7 positions matching TRBD2. CDR3 length: 15 amino acids. Germline V gives CDR1 SGDLS, CDR2 YYNGEE. Unmatched junction bases numbered 3, after V lost 2 bases and J lost 0 bases. CDR3 nucleotides: TGTGCCAGCAGCGTGCGGGGGATGAGCACAGATACGCAGTATTTT. This sequence encodes CASSVRGMSTDTQYF.

The chain combines TRBV5-1 with TRBJ2-3; D uncertain. Trimming stripped 4 bases from V and 2 bases from J, with 26 bases between. The germline CDR1 and CDR2 sequences are SGHRS and YFSETQ. This CDR3 is built from 19 residues. In DNA, the CDR3 is TGCGCCAGCAGCGGAGACGCAAGCGCCCGACTCATTATCACAGATACGCAGTATTTT. Translating it yields CASSGDASARLIITDTQYF.

This chain uses TRBV7-2 with TRBJ2-1; 7 positions match TRBD2. Germline values: CDR1 SGHTA, CDR2 FQGNSA. The length of the CDR3 is 18 residues. V dropped 0 bases and J dropped 9; count of bases not matched to a gene: 17. CDR3 residues: CASSLAATGGGPIREQFF. In DNA form, the CDR3 reads TGTGCCAGCAGCTTAGCGGCGACGGGGGGAGGGCCCATTCGTGAGCAGTTCTTC.

The J gene is TRBJ2-7, the V gene TRBV14; TRBD2 matches at 7 bases. J was trimmed by 0 bases and V by 6 bases; bases with no gene match: 5. The CDR3 totals 14 residues. CDR1 and CDR2 from the germline V gene are SGHDN and FVKESK. As DNA, the CDR3 is TGTGCCAGCAGGCCGAGCGGGAACTCCTACGAGCAGTACTTC. It yields the protein CASRPSGNSYEQYF.

In its sample, this clone was seen once. The J gene is TRBJ2-7, the V gene TRBV5-1, with TRBD2 matching over 7 bases. This CDR3 has 14 amino acids. Germline V gene sequence: CDR1 SGHRS, CDR2 YFSETQ. V was pared by 4 bases and J by 2 bases, with 6 bases of the junction left unmatched. The DNA of the CDR3 is TGCGCCAGCAGCCGGGCGGGGGAGGCCTACGAGCAGTACTTC. Protein: CASSRAGEAYEQYF.

CDR3 DNA: TGTGCCAGCAGTCAGCGCAAAAATGAGCAGTTCTTC. This translates into CASSQRKNEQFF. The chain couples TRBV7-9 to TRBJ2-1, with D unresolved. Germline V gene lookup returns CDR1 SEHNR and CDR2 FQNEAQ (reference sequence). V lost 6 bases and J 7 bases, leaving 10 bases between the germline ends. The CDR3 totals 12 residues.

The chain carries TRBV5-1 and TRBJ2-1; 9 bases align to TRBD1. This CDR3 contains 15 residues. Trimming removed 1 base from V and 8 bases from J; junction bases left unmatched: 7. CDR1 SGHRS and CDR2 YFSETQ come from the germline V gene. The CDR3 DNA is TGCGCCAGCAGCTTGTCGGGACAGGGAGGACATGAGCAGTTCTTC. Translating it yields CASSLSGQGGHEQFF.

This rearrangement joins TRBV6-1 to TRBJ2-1; possible D gene TRBD2, 5 bases. From germline, CDR1 is MNHNS and CDR2 SASEGT. CDR3 size: 13 residues. The V end was cut by 7 bases, the J end by 5 bases, with 12 bases between. The CDR3 sequence is CASNRRADNEQFF. CDR3 DNA: TGTGCCAGCAATCGGCGGGCCGACAATGAGCAGTTCTTC.

The V and J genes are TRBV6-5 and TRBJ2-1; tentatively, D is TRBD2 (5 bases). V lost 5 bases and J lost 6, with 8 bases in between. CDR1 is MNHEY and CDR2 is SVGAGI in the germline V gene. The CDR3 spans 12 residues. This CDR3 reads CASSPGLNEQFF. In DNA form, the CDR3 reads TGTGCCAGCAGTCCTGGACTCAATGAGCAGTTCTTC.

The chain carries TRBV10-1 and TRBJ2-1; the match to TRBD2 covers 7 bases. V gave up 2 bases and J gave up 5 bases; unmatched junction bases: 9. From germline, CDR1 is WNHNN and CDR2 SYGVQD (reference sequence). This CDR3 has 16 residues. The CDR3 sequence: CASSELGTKGDNEQFF. The CDR3 DNA reads TGCGCCAGCAGTGAGCTTGGGACTAAAGGGGACAATGAGCAGTTCTTC.

The chain carries TRBV18 and TRBJ1-3; D ambiguous. Germline V lookup: CDR1 KGHSH, CDR2 LQKENI. The CDR3 loop spans 16 amino acids. The V end was cut by 3 bases, the J end by 5 bases, with 17 bases between. CDR3 sequence reads: CASSPQPPRGRNTIYF. For the CDR3, the DNA is TGTGCCAGCTCACCCCAGCCTCCACGAGGTCGAAACACCATATATTTT.

The chain combines TRBV19 with TRBJ2-3, with TRBD2 matching over 7 bases. This CDR3 has 16 residues. V dropped 3 bases and J dropped 2; count of bases not matched to a gene: 8. Germline V CDR1 and CDR2: LNHDA, SQIVND (reference sequence). The CDR3 DNA sequence: TGTGCCAGTAGTATGTGGGGGGGTGGCCCCACAGATACGCAGTATTTT. This encodes CASSMWGGGPTDTQYF.